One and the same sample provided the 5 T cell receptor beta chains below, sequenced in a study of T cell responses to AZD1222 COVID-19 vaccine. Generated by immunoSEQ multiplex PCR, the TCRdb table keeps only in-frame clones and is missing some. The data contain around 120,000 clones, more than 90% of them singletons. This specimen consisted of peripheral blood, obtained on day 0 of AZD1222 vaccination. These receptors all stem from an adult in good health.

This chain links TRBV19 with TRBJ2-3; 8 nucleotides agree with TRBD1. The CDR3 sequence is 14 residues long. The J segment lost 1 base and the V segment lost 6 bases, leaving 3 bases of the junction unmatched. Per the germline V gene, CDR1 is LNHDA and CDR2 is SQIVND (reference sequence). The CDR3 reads CASSPDRGTDTQYF. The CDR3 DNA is TGTGCCAGTAGCCCGGACAGGGGCACAGATACGCAGTATTTT.

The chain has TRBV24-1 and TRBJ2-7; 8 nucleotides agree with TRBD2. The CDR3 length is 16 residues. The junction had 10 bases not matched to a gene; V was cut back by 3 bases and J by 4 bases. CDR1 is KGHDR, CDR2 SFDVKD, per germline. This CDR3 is CATSDTAGVSIYEQYF. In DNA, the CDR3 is TGTGCCACCAGTGATACAGCGGGAGTTAGTATATACGAGCAGTACTTC.

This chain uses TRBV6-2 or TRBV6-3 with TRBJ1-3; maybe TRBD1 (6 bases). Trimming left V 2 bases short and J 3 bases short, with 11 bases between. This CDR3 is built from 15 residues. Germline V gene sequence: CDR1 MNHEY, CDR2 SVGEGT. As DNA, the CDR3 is TGTGCCAGCAGTTACCCCGGGACACATGGAAACACCATATATTTT. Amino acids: CASSYPGTHGNTIYF.

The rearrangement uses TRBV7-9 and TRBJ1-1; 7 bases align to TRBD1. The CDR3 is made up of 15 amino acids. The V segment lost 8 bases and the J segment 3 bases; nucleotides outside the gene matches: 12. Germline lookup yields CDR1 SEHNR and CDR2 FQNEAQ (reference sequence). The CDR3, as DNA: TGTGCCAGCCCTCACTCCGGACAGGTTGACACTGAAGCTTTCTTT. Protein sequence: CASPHSGQVDTEAFF.

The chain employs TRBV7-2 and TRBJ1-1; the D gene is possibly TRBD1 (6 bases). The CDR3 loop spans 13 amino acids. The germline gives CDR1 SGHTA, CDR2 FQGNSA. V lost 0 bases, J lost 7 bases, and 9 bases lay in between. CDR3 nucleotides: TGTGCCAGCAGCTTAGCCAGGGGTGGTGAAGCTTTCTTT. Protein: CASSLARGGEAFF.